Following are 8 T cell receptor beta chains from one sample sequenced in a study of T cells in Graves' hyperthyroidism and ophthalmopathy. Authors of the study amplified TCR beta CDR3 regions from RNA transcripts. The HTBI primer set was used in a first-round RT-PCR of the TCR CDR3. TCRdb redid the calling of the multiplex PCR reads with MiXCR, one entry per CDR3 protein. The repertoire holds about 360,000 distinct CDR3 sequences, with roughly 12% as singletons. The source material was blood. Every receptor here comes from a man aged 25-45 years with Graves' hyperthyroidism that later progressed to Graves' ophthalmopathy.

V and J are TRBV28 and TRBJ1-3, with D unresolved. This CDR3 region has 14 residues. In germline, CDR1 is MDHEN, CDR2 SYDVKM. Between the trimmed V and J ends, which lost 3 bases and 4 bases, there was a span of 10 bases. DNA for the CDR3: TGTGCCAGCAGTTTCCACGGGGAGGGAAACACCATATATTTT. Amino acid sequence: CASSFHGEGNTIYF.

Ten or more counts support this clonotype. The rearrangement links TRBV2 to TRBJ1-1, with D tentatively TRBD1 (6 bases). The V end was cut by 5 bases, the J end by 0 bases, with 10 bases between. There are 14 residues in the CDR3. CDR1 and CDR2 (germline): SNHLY, FYNNEI. CDR3 loop: CASSPDRLNTEAFF. For the CDR3, the DNA is TGTGCCAGCAGTCCGGACAGACTGAACACTGAAGCTTTCTTT.

Judged by abundance, this clonotype is large. The rearrangement joins TRBV11-2 to TRBJ2-3; D gene ambiguous. CDR3 size: 14 residues. Per the germline V gene, CDR1 is SGHAT and CDR2 is FQNNGV. The V end lost 5 bases, the J end lost 2 bases, and 11 bases lay between the germline ends. CDR3 sequence (DNA): TGTGCCAGCAGCCACCAGGACGACACAGATACGCAGTATTTT. It specifies CASSHQDDTDTQYF.

Ten or more counts support this clonotype. The chain has TRBV6-1 and TRBJ2-1, with D perhaps matching TRBD2 (5 bases). The V gene lost 6 bases and the J gene lost 9 bases, with 15 bases spanning the gap. Germline loops: CDR1 MNHNS, CDR2 SASEGT. The CDR3 spans 13 residues. The CDR3 DNA reads as TGTGCCAGCAGCCCATCGAGGGCCGGTGAGCAGTTCTTC. Translating gives CASSPSRAGEQFF.

This clonotype was picked up a small number of times. The rearrangement links TRBV5-1 to TRBJ2-1, with 8 bases lining up with TRBD1. Trimming at V came to 3 bases and at J to 1 base, leaving 6 bases not matched to a gene. The CDR3 has 16 amino acids. In germline, CDR1 is SGHRS, CDR2 YFSETQ. The CDR3 DNA follows: TGCGCCAGCAGCTCGGACAGGGCCCCTTCCTACAATGAGCAGTTCTTC. Translating gives CASSSDRAPSYNEQFF.

This clonotype was seen repeatedly, ten times or more. V is TRBV24-1 and J is TRBJ2-5; D remains ambiguous. CDR1 KGHDR and CDR2 SFDVKD come from the germline V gene. The CDR3 totals 12 residues. V was trimmed by 4 bases and J by 5 bases, leaving 7 bases between them. The DNA of the CDR3 is TGTGCCACCAGTGACCCAACGGAGACCCAGTACTTC. Protein sequence: CATSDPTETQYF.

This clonotype was seen many times. V gene TRBV27 combines with J gene TRBJ1-5; D gene ambiguous. The CDR3 is made up of 14 amino acids. The germline gives CDR1 MNHEY, CDR2 SMNVEV (reference sequence). Trimming shortened V by 2 bases and J by 3 bases, and 8 bases separated the two germline ends. The CDR3 spells CASSLLGYNQPQHF. The DNA for the CDR3 is TGTGCCAGCAGTTTACTGGGGTACAATCAGCCCCAGCATTTT.

This clonotype has a count of ten or more. The chain links TRBV7-3 to TRBJ1-2; TRBD1 matches 7 bases. Per the germline V gene, CDR1 is SGHTA and CDR2 is FQGTGA. Trimming took 3 bases from V and 8 from J; bases not matched to a gene: 9. The CDR3 consists of 14 residues. The CDR3, as DNA: TGTGCCAGCAGCTTCCCCCAGGGGGGCGGCGGCTACACCTTC. Translated, it gives CASSFPQGGGGYTF. Variable domain in full (rest from reference TRBV7-3 and TRBJ1-2): GAGVSQTPSNKVTEKGKYVELRCDPISGHTALYWYRQSLGQGPEFLIYFQGTGAADDSGLPNDRFFAVRPEGSVSTLKIQRTERGDSAVYLCASSFPQGGGGYTFGSGTRLTVV.